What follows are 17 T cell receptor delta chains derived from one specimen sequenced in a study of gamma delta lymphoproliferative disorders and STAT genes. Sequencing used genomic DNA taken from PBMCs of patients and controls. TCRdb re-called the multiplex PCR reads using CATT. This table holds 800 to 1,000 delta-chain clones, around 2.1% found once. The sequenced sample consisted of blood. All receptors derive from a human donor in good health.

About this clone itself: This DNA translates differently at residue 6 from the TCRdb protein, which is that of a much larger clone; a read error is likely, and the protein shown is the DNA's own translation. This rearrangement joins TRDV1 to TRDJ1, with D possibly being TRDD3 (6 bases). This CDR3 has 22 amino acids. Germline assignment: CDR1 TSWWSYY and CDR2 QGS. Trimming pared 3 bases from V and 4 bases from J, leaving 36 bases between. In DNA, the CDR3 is TGTGCTCTTGGGGAGGTATCACACGAGTTTAAACCTTGGAATCTGGGGAGCGATAAACTCATCTTT. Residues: CALGEVSHEFKPWNLGSDKLIF.

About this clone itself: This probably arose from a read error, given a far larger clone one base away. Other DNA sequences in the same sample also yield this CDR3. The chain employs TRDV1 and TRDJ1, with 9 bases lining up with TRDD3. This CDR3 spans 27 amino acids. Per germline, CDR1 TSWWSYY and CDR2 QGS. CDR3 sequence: CALGDPGLPPRILITGGLKGGTDKLIF. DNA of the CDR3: TGTGCCCTTGGGGACCCGGGACTTCCTCCCAGAATCCTAATTACTGGGGGACTCAAAGGGGGCACCGATAAACTCATCTTT.

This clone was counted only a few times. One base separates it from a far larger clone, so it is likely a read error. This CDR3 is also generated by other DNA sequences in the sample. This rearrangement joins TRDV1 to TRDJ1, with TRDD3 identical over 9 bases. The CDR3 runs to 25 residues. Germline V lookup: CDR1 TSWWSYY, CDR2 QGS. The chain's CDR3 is CALGELHVRVPSYWGTFPTGDKLIF. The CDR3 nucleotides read TGTGCTCTTGGGGAACTCCACGTTCGTGTTCCTTCATACTGGGGGACTTTTCCCACGGGCGATAAGCTCATCTTT.

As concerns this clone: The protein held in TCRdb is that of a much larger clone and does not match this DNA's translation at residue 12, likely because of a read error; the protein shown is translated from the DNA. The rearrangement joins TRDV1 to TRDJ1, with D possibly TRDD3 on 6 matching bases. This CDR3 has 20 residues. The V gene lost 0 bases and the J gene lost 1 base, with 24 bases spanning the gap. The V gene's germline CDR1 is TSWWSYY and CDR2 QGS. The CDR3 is CALGELWAGAWSTPTDKLIF. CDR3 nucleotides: TGTGCTCTTGGGGAACTTTGGGCTGGGGCATGGAGTACCCCCACCGATAAACTCATCTTT.

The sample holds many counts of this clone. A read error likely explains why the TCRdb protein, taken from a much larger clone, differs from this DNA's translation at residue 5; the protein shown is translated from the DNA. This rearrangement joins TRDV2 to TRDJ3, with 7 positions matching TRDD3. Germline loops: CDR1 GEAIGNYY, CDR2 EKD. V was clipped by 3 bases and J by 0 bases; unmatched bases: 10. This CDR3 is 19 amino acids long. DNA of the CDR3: TGTGCCTGTGACGCCGCGCTGGGGGTAGGCTCCTGGGACACCCGACAGATGTTTTTC. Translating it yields CACDAALGVGSWDTRQMFF.

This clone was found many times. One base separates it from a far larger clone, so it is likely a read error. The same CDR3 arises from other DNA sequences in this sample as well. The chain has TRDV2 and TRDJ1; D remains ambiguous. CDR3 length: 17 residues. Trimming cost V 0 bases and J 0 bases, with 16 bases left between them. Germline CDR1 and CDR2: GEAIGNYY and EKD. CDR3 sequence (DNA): TGTGCCTGTGACACCGTTCGAGGATTAGGGGACACCGATAAACTCATCTTT. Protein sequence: CACDTVRGLGDTDKLIF.

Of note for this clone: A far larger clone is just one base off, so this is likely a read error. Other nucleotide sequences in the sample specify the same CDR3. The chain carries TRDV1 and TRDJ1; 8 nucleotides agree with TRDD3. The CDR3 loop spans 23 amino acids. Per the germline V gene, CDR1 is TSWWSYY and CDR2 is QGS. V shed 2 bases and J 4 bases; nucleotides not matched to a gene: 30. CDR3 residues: CALGEIGGILIKLGDGDIDKLIF. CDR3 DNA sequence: TGTGCTCTTGGGGAAATTGGGGGTATCCTAATTAAGCTGGGGGACGGGGACATCGATAAACTCATCTTT.

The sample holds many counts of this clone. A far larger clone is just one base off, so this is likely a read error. CDR3 coding DNA: TGTGCCTATGACACCAGTGGGGTCAATTGGGGGATCGAATCCTGGGACACCCGACAGATGTTTTTC. Its translation is CAYDTSGVNWGIESWDTRQMFF. The rearrangement links TRDV2 to TRDJ3; 8 nucleotides line up with TRDD3. The CDR3 extends over 22 amino acids. Germline assignment: CDR1 GEAIGNYY and CDR2 EKD.

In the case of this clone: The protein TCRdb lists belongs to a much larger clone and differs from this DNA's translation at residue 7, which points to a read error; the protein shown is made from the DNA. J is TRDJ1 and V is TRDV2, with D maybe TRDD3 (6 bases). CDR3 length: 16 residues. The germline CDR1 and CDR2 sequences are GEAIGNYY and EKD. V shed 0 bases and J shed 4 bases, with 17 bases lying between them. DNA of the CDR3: TGTGCCTGTGACACCGTCAGTGGGGGGGCCAGCGATAAACTCATCTTT. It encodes CACDTVSGGASDKLIF.

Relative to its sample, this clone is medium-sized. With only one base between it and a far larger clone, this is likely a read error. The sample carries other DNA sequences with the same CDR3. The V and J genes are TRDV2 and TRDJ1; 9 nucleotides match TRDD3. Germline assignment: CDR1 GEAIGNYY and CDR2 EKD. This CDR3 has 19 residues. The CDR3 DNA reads TGTGCCTGTGACACGGTTATTCCGTCTACTGGGGGAGGCACCGATAAGCTCATCTTT. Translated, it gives CACDTVIPSTGGGTDKLIF.

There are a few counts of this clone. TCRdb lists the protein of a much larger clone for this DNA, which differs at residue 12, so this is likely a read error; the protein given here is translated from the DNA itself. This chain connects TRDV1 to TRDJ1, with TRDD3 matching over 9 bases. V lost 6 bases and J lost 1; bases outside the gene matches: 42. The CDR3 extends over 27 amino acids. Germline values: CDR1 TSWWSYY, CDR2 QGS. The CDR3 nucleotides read TGTGCTCTTGGAGACCCGGGACTTCCTCCCAGAGTCCTAATTACTGGGGGACTCAAAGGGGGCACCGATAAACTCATCTTT. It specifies CALGDPGLPPRVLITGGLKGGTDKLIF.

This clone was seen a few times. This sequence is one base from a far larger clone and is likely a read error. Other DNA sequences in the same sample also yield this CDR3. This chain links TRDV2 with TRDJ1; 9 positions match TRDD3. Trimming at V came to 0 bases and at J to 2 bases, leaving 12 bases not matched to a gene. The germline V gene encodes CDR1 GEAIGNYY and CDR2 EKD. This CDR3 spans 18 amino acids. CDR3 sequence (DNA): TGTGCCTGTGACACCGTACTTGGGGATACGCGCCTGACCGATAAACTCATCTTT. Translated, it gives CACDTVLGDTRLTDKLIF.

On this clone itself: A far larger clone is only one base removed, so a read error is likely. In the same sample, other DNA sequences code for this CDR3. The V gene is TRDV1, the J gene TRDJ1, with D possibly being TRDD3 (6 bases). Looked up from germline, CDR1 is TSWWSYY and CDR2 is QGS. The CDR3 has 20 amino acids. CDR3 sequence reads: CALGELWAGAWNTPTDKLIF. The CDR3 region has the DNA TGTGCTCTTGGGGAACTTTGGGCTGGGGCATGGAATACCCCCACCGATAAACTTATCTTT.

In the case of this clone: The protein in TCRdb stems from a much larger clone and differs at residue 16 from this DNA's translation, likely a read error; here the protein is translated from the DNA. CDR3 residues: CALGELYRGLRTGDRTLTRTGSKLIF. The CDR3 DNA follows: TGTGCTCTTGGGGAACTATATCGCGGGCTTCGTACTGGGGATCGTACTCTCACCCGTACGGGGTCTAAACTCATCTTT. V gene TRDV1 combines with J gene TRDJ1, with 7 positions matching TRDD3. This CDR3 has 26 amino acids. V dropped 0 bases and J dropped 7; count of bases not matched to a gene: 41. Germline V gene lookup returns CDR1 TSWWSYY and CDR2 QGS.

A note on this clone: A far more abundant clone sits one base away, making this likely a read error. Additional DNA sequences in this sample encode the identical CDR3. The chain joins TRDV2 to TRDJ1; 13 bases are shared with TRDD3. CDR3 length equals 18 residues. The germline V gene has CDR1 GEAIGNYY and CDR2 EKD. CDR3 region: CACDTVLGDTRLTDKLIF. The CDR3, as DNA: TGTGCCTGTGACACCGTACTGGGGGATACGCGCCTGACCGATAAACTTATCTTT.

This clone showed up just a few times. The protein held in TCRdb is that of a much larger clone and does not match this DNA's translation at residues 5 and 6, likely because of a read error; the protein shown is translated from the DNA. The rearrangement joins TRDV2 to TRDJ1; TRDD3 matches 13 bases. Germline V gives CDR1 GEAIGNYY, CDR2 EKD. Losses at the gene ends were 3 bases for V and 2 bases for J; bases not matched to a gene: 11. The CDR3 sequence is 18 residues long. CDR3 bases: TGTGCCTGTGACGCCATACTGGGGGATACGCGCCTGACCGATAAACTCATCTTT. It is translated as CACDAILGDTRLTDKLIF.

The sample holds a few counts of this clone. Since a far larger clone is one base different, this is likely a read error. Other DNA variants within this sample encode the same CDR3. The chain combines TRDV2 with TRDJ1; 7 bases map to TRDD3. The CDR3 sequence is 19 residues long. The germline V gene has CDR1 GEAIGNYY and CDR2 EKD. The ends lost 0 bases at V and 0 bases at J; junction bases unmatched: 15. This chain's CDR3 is CACDTVRVGGLFDTDKLIF. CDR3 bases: TGTGCCTGTGACACCGTCCGGGTTGGGGGACTTTTTGACACCGATAAACTCATCTTT.